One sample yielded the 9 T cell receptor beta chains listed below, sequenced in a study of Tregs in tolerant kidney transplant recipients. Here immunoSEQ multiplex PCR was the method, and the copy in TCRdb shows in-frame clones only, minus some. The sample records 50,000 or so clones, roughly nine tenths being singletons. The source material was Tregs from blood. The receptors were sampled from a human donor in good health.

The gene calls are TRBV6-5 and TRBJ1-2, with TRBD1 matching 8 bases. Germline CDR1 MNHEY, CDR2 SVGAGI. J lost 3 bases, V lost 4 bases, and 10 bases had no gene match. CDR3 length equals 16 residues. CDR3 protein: CASSFGQGDRDYGYTF. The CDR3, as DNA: TGTGCCAGCAGTTTTGGACAGGGAGATCGGGACTATGGCTACACCTTC.

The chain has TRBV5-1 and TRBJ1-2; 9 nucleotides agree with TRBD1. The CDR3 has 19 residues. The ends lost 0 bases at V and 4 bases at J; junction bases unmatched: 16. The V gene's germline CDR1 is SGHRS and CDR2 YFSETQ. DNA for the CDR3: TGCGCCAGCAGCTTGGATCCTAGGACAGGGGCTTCGCTGGGCTATGGCTACACCTTC. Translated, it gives CASSLDPRTGASLGYGYTF.

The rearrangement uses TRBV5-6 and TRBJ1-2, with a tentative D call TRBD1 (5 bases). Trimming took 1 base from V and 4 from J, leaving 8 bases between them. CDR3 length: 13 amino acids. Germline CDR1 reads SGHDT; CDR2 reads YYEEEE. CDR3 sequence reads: CASSLQGVYGYTF. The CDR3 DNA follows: TGTGCCAGCAGCTTGCAGGGAGTCTATGGCTACACCTTC.

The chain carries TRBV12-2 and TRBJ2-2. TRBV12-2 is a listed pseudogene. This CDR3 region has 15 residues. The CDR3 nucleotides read TGTGCAAGTCCCCCGACAGGGAGGGTCACCGGGGAGCTGTTTTTT. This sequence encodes CASPPTGRVTGELFF.

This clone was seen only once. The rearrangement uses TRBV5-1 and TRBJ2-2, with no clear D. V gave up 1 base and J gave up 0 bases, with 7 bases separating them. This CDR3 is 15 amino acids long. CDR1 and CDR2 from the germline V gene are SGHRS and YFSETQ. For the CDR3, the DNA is TGCGCCAGCAGCTTGAACTTTGCGAACACCGGGGAGCTGTTTTTT. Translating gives CASSLNFANTGELFF.

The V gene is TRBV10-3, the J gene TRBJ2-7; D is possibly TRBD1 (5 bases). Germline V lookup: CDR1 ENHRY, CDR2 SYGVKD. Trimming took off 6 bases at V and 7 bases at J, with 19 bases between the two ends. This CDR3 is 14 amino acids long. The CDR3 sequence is CAISRPPAGQEQYF. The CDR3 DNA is TGTGCCATCAGCCGCCCCCCGGCAGGGCAGGAGCAGTACTTC.

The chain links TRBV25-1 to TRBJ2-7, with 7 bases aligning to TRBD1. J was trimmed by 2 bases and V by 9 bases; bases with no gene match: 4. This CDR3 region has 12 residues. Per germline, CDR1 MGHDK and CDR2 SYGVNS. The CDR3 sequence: CASTGATYEQYF. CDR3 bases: TGTGCCAGTACAGGGGCCACCTACGAGCAGTACTTC.

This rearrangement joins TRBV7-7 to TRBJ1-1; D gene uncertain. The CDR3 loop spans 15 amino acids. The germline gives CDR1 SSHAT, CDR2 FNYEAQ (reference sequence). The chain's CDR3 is CASPPERSMNTEAFF. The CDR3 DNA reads TGTGCTAGCCCTCCCGAGCGCAGCATGAACACTGAAGCTTTCTTT.

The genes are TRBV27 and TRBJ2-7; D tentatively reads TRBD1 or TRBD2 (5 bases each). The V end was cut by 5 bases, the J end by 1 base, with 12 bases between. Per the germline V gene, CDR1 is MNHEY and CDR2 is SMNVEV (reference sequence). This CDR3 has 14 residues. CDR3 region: CASSELGVSYEQYF. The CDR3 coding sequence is TGTGCCAGCAGTGAACTAGGGGTTTCCTACGAGCAGTACTTC.